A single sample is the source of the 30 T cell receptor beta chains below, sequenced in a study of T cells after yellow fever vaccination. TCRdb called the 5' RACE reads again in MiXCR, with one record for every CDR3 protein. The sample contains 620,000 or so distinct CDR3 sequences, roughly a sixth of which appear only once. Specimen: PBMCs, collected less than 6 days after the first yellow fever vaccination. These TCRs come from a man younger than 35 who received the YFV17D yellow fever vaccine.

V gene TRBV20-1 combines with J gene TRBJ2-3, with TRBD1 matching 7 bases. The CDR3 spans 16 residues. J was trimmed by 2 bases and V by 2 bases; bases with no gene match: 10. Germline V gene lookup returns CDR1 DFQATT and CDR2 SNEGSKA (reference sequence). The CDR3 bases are TGCAGTGCTAGACCCCGGACAGGAGACCCCACAGATACGCAGTATTTT. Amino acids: CSARPRTGDPTDTQYF.

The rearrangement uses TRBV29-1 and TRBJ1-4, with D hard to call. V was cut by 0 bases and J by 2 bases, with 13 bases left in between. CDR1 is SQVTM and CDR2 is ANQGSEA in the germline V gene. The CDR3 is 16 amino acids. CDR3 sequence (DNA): TGCAGCGTTGAAGATCCCGGGGTTGCCACTAATGAAAAACTGTTTTTT. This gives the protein CSVEDPGVATNEKLFF.

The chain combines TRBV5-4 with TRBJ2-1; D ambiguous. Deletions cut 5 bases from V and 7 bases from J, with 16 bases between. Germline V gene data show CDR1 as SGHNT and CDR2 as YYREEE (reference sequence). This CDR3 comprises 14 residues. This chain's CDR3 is CASRGQILENEQFF. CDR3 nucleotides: TGTGCCAGCAGAGGGCAGATCCTAGAGAATGAGCAGTTCTTC. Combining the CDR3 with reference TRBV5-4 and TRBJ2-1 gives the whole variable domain ETGVTQSPTHLIKTRGQQVTLRCSSQSGHNTVSWYQQALGQGPQFIFQYYREEENGRGNFPPRFSGLQFPNYSSELNVNALELDDSALYLCASRGQILENEQFFGPGTRLTVL.

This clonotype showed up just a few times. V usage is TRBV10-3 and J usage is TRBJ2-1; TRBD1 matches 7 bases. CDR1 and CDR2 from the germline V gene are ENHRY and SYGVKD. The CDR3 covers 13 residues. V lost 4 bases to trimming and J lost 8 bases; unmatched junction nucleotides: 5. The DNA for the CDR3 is TGTGCCATCAGTGCGACAGGGCTGGATGAGCAGTTCTTC. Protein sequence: CAISATGLDEQFF.

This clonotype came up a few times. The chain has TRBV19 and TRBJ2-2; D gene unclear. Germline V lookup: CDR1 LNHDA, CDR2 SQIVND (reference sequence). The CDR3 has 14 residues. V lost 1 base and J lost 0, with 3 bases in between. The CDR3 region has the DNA TGTGCCAGTAGTATAGGCCCGAACACCGGGGAGCTGTTTTTT. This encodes CASSIGPNTGELFF.

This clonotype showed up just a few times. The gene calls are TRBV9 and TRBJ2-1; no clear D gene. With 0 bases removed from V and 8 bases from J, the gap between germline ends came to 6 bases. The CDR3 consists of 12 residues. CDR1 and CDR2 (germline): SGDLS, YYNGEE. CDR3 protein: CASSVDGDEQFF. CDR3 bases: TGTGCCAGCAGCGTAGATGGGGATGAGCAGTTCTTC.

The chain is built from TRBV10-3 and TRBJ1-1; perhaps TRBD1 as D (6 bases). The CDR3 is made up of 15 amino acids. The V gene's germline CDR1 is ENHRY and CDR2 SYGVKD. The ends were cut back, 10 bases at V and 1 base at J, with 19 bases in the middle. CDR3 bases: TGTGCCAGCGGGGGAGGGGACATGAGGAACACTGAAGCTTTCTTT. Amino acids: CASGGGDMRNTEAFF.

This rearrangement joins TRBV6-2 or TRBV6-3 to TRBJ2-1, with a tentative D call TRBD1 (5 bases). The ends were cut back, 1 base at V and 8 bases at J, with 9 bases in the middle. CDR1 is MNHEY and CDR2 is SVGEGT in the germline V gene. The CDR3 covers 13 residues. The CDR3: CASSYWGRDEQFF. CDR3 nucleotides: TGTGCCAGCAGTTACTGGGGCAGGGATGAGCAGTTCTTC.

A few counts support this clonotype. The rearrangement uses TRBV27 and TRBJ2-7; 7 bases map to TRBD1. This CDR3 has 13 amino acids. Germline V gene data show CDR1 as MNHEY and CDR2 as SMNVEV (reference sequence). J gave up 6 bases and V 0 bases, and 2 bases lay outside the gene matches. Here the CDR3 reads CASSLSTGREQYF. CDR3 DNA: TGTGCCAGCAGTTTATCGACAGGGCGCGAGCAGTACTTC.

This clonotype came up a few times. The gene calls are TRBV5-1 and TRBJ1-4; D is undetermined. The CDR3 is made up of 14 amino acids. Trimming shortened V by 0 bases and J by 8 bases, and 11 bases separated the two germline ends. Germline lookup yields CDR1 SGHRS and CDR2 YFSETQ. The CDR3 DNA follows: TGCGCCAGCAGCTTGGATCCTCTTGGGGAAAAACTGTTTTTT. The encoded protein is CASSLDPLGEKLFF.

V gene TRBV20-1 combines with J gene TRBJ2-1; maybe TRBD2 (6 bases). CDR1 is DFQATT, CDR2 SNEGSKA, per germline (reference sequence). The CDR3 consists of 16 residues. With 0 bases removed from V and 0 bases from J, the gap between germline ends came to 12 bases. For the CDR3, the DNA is TGCAGTGCTAGAGATCCTGCCGGGAGCTCCTACAATGAGCAGTTCTTC. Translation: CSARDPAGSSYNEQFF.

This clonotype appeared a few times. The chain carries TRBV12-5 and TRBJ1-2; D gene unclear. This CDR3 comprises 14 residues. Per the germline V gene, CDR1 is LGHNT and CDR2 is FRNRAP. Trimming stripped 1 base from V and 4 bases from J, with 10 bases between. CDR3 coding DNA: TGTGCTAGTGGTTTGGCCGGGCTCTTCTATGGCTACACCTTC. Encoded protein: CASGLAGLFYGYTF.

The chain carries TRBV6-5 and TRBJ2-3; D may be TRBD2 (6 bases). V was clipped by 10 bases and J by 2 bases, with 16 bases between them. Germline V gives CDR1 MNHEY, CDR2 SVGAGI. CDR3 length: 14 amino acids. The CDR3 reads CATCTRGFTDTQYF. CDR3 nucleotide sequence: TGTGCCACCTGCACACGGGGGTTCACAGATACGCAGTATTTT.

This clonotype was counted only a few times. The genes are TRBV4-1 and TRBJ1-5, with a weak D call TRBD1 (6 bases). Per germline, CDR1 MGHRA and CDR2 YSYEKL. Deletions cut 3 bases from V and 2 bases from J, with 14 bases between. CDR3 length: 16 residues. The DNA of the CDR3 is TGCGCCAGCAGCCAGACGGTTGGGGGCGGCAATCAGCCCCAGCATTTT. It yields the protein CASSQTVGGGNQPQHF.

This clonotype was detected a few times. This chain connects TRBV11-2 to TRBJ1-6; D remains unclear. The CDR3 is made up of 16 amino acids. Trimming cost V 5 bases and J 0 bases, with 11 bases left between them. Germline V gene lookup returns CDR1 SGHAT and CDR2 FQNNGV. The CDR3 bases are TGTGCCAGCAGCCTATCGTCTCGCTCCTATAATTCACCCCTCCACTTT. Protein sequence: CASSLSSRSYNSPLHF.

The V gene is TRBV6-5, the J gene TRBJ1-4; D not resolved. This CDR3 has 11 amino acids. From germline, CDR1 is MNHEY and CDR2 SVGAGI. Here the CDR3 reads CVTWEGEKLFF. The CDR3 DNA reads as TGTGTCACTTGGGAGGGTGAAAAACTGTTTTTT.

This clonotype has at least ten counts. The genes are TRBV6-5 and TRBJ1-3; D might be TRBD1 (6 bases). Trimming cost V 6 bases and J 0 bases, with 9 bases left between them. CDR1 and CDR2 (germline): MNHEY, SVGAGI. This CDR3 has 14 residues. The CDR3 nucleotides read TGTGCCAGCAGGCCGGGACACTCTGGAAACACCATATATTTT. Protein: CASRPGHSGNTIYF.

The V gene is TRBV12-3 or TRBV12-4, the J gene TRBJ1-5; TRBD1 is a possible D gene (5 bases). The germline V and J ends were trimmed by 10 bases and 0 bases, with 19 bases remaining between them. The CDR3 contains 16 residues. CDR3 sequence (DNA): TGTGCCACCTCCCCCTCCGGGACGCATAGCAATCAGCCCCAGCATTTT. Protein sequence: CATSPSGTHSNQPQHF.

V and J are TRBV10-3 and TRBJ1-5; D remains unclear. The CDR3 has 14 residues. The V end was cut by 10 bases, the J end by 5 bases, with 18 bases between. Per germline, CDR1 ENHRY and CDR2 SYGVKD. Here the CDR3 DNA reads TGTGCCACCAAACAAGAGAGGGATGATCAGCCCCAGCATTTT. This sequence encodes CATKQERDDQPQHF.

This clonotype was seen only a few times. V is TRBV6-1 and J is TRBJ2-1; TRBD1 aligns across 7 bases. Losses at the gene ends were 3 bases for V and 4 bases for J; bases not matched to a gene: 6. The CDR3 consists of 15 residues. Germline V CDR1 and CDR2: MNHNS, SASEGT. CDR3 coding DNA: TGTGCCAGCAGTGAGACAGGGAACTATTACAATGAGCAGTTCTTC. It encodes CASSETGNYYNEQFF.

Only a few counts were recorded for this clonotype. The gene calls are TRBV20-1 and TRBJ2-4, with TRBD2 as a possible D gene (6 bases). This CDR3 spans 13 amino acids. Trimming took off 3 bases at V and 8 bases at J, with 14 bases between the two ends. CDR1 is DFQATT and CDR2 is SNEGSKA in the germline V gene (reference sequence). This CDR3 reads CSARDGGMDIQYF. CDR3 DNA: TGCAGTGCTAGGGACGGAGGGATGGACATTCAGTACTTC.

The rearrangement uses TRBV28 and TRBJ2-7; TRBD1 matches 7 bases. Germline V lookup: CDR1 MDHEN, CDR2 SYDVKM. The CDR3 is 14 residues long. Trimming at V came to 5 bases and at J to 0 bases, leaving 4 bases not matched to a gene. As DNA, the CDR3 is TGTGCCAGCAGTCCGGGACAGTCCTCCTACGAGCAGTACGTC. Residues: CASSPGQSSYEQYV.

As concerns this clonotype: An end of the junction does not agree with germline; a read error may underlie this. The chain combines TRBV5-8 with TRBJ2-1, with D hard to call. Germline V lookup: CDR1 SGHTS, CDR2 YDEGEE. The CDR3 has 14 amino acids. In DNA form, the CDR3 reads TGTGCCATCAGCCCTAGGGCCACCTACAATGAGCAGTTCTTC. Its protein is CAISPRATYNEQFF.

CDR3 region: CASSQHAGGPADEQFF. Written as DNA, the CDR3 is TGTGCCAGCAGCCAACACGCGGGGGGCCCGGCCGATGAGCAGTTCTTC. The rearrangement uses TRBV14 and TRBJ2-1; the match to TRBD2 covers 8 bases. The V gene end was trimmed by 2 bases and the J gene end by 8 bases; junction bases not matched to a gene: 11. Germline loops: CDR1 SGHDN, CDR2 FVKESK. CDR3 size: 16 residues.

CDR3 protein: CASSAEDRRDEKLFF. Written as DNA, the CDR3 is TGCGCCAGCAGCGCAGAGGACAGAAGAGATGAAAAACTGTTTTTT. The chain recombines TRBV4-3 with TRBJ1-4; tentatively, D is TRBD1 (6 bases). Germline values: CDR1 LGHNA, CDR2 YSLEER. The CDR3 totals 15 residues. The germline V and J ends were trimmed by 5 bases and 6 bases, with 16 bases remaining between them.

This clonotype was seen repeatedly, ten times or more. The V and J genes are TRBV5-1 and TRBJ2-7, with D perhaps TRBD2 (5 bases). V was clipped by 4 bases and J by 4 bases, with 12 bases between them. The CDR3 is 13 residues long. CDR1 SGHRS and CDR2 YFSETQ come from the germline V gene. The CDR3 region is CASSPSGGYEQYV. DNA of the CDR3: TGCGCCAGCAGCCCGAGCGGCGGTTACGAGCAGTACGTC.

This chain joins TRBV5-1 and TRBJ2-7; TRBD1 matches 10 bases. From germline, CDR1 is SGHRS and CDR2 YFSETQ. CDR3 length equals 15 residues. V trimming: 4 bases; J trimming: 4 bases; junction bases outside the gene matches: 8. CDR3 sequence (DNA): TGCGCCAGCAGCCCACGACAGGGGGCGGTTTACGAGCAGTACTTC. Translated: CASSPRQGAVYEQYF.

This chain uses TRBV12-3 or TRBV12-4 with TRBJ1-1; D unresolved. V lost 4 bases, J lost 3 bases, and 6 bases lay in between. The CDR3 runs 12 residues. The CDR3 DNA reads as TGTGCCAGCAGTTATGCGTACACTGAAGCTTTCTTT. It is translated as CASSYAYTEAFF.

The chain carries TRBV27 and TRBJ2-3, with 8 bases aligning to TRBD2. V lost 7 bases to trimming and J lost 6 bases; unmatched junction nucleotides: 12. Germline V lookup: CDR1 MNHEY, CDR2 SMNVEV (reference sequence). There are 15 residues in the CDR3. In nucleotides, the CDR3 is TGTGCCAGCAAGGCGGGGGGCTCCGCTGCGGATACGCAGTATTTT. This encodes CASKAGGSAADTQYF.

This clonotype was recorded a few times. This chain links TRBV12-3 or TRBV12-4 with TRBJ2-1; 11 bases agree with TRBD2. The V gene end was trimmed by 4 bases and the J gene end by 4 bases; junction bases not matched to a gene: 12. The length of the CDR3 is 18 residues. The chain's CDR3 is CASSSFHPPSGGYNEQFF. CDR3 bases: TGTGCCAGCAGTTCCTTTCACCCCCCTAGCGGGGGGTACAATGAGCAGTTCTTC.